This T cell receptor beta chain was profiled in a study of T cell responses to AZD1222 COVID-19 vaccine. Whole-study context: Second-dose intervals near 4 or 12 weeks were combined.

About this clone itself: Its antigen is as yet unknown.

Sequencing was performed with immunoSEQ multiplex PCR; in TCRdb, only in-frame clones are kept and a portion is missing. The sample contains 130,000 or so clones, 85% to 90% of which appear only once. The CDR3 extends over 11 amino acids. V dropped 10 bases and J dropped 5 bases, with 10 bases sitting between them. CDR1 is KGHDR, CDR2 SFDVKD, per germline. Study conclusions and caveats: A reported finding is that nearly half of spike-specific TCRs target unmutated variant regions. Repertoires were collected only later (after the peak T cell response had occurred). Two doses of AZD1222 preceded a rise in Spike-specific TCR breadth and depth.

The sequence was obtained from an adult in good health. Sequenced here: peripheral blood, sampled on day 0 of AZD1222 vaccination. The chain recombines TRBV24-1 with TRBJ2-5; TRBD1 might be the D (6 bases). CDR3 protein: CATADRETQYF. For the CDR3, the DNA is TGTGCCACAGCAGACAGGGAGACCCAGTACTTC.